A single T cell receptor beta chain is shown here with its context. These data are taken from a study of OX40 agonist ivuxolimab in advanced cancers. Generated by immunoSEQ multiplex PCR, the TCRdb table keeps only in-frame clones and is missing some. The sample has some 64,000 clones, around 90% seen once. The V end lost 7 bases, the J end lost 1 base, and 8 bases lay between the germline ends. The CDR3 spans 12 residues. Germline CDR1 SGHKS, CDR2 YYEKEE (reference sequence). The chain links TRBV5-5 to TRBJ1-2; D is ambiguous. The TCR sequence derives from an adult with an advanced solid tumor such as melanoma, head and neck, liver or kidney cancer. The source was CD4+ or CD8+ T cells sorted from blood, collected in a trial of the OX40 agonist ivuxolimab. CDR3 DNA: TGTGCCAGCGCCGAAGTTAACTATGGCTACACCTTC. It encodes CASAEVNYGYTF. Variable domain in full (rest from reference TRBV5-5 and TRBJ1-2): DAGVTQSPTHLIKTRGQQVTLRCSPISGHKSVSWYQQVLGQGPQFIFQYYEKEERGRGNFPDRFSARQFPNYSSELNVNALLLGDSALYLCASAEVNYGYTFGSGTRLTVV.